The 12 T cell receptor beta chains in this list originate from one sample, sequenced in a study of blood T cell repertoires in COVID-19 (dated by TCRdb to the early 2020s). The library came from the immunoSEQ multiplex PCR assay. In its TCRdb copy, this immuneACCESS table keeps in-frame sequences only and misses some clones. Where compared with another copy, unresolved V genes explain less than half of these, and the others have no known cause. In all, the sample holds approximately 250,000 clones, and around 90% of those were seen once. Around 0.92% of the sample is in the top ten clones. The sequencing input was PBMCs or T cells enriched from blood (not recorded which). Source of these receptors: a woman under 40 who had recovered from COVID-19.

The chain employs TRBV3-1 (or the pseudogene TRBV3-2) and TRBJ2-2, with TRBD1 as a possible D gene (6 bases). Trimming shortened V by 1 base and J by 1 base, and 13 bases separated the two germline ends. The CDR3 has 17 amino acids. Germline assignment: CDR1 LGHDT and CDR2 YNNKEL (reference sequence). The CDR3 region has the DNA TGTGCCAGCAGCCAAGGGCTAGACAGGCGGAACACCGGGGAGCTGTTTTTT. This codes for CASSQGLDRRNTGELFF.

In DNA form, the CDR3 reads TGTGCTAGTGGTGGCTCAGTCAACAATGAGCAGTTCTTC. Translated: CASGGSVNNEQFF. This chain links TRBV12-5 with TRBJ2-1; D remains unclear. CDR1 and CDR2 from the germline V gene are LGHNT and FRNRAP. The CDR3 totals 13 residues. V was shortened by 5 bases and J by 5 bases, with 10 bases between the two germline ends.

J is TRBJ2-5 and V is TRBV9, with 11 bases that match TRBD2. The CDR3 covers 17 residues. Per germline, CDR1 SGDLS and CDR2 YYNGEE. After removal of 3 bases from V and 1 base from J, the junction contained 8 bases not matched to a gene. The CDR3 reads CASSANIAGGLQETQYF. CDR3 DNA: TGTGCCAGCAGCGCGAACATAGCGGGGGGGCTCCAAGAGACCCAGTACTTC.

V and J are TRBV7-9 and TRBJ1-2, with a tentative D call TRBD1 (6 bases). Germline lookup yields CDR1 SEHNR and CDR2 FQNEAQ (reference sequence). The CDR3 spans 15 residues. Trimming left V 1 base short and J 7 bases short, with 16 bases between. The chain's CDR3 is CASSLGPGALSGYTF. For the CDR3, the DNA is TGTGCCAGCAGCTTAGGTCCAGGGGCTCTCTCTGGCTACACCTTC. Complete variable domain (other parts from reference TRBV7-9 and TRBJ1-2): DTGVSQNPRHKITKRGQNVTFRCDPISEHNRLYWYRQTLGQGPEFLTYFQNEAQLEKSRLLSDRFSAERPKGSFSTLEIQRTEQGDSAMYLCASSLGPGALSGYTFGSGTRLTVV.

The rearrangement uses TRBV28 and TRBJ1-2; possibly TRBD1 for D (6 bases). Per germline, CDR1 MDHEN and CDR2 SYDVKM. The CDR3 contains 17 residues. The germline V and J ends were trimmed by 5 bases and 7 bases, with 26 bases remaining between them. The CDR3 spells CASSASQGVGSMAGYTF. The CDR3 DNA sequence: TGTGCCAGCAGTGCCTCACAGGGCGTGGGATCTATGGCTGGCTACACCTTC.

The chain joins TRBV6-5 to TRBJ1-2, with a weak D call TRBD1 (5 bases). Trimming took off 6 bases at V and 4 bases at J, with 15 bases between the two ends. This CDR3 is built from 14 residues. CDR1 and CDR2 (germline): MNHEY, SVGAGI. The DNA of the CDR3 is TGTGCCAGCAGCTCCGTCGGGGGGAGCTATGGCTACACCTTC. Translation gives CASSSVGGSYGYTF.

The chain couples TRBV6-5 to TRBJ1-5, with 7 bases lining up with TRBD1. The length of the CDR3 is 15 residues. The germline CDR1 and CDR2 sequences are MNHEY and SVGAGI. The junction had 8 bases not matched to a gene; V was cut back by 7 bases and J by 2 bases. Here the CDR3 DNA reads TGTGCCAGCACCAACGACAGGGAAGGCAATCAGCCCCAGCATTTT. The encoded protein is CASTNDREGNQPQHF.

V and J are TRBV5-6 and TRBJ1-2, with 7 bases aligning to TRBD1. CDR3 length equals 14 residues. Germline CDR1 is SGHDT and CDR2 is YYEEEE. The V and J ends lost 4 bases and 5 bases, in that order; junction bases with no gene match: 8. CDR3 sequence reads: CASSPPGQAYGYTF. The CDR3 DNA reads TGTGCCAGCAGCCCCCCAGGACAGGCGTATGGCTACACCTTC.

The chain is built from TRBV10-1 and TRBJ1-2; 7 positions match TRBD1. V trimming: 5 bases; J trimming: 8 bases; junction bases outside the gene matches: 11. The CDR3 loop spans 14 amino acids. The V gene's germline CDR1 is WNHNN and CDR2 SYGVQD (reference sequence). In DNA form, the CDR3 reads TGCGCCAGCAGTCCCAGGGGGACCGGATGGGGCTACACCTTC. Translating gives CASSPRGTGWGYTF.

The DNA for the CDR3 is TGTGCCAGCAGCGTGGGGACAGGGGGGCGGTCAACTAATGAAAAACTGTTTTTT. As protein: CASSVGTGGRSTNEKLFF. V and J are TRBV9 and TRBJ1-4; 11 bases fit TRBD1. The CDR3 extends over 18 amino acids. The germline V gene encodes CDR1 SGDLS and CDR2 YYNGEE. The trim removed 2 bases at V and 0 bases at J, leaving 6 bases unmatched.

The V call is TRBV2, the J call TRBJ2-7; 8 bases agree with TRBD2. J was trimmed by 5 bases and V by 1 base; bases with no gene match: 1. Germline CDR1 and CDR2: SNHLY and FYNNEI. The CDR3 has 13 amino acids. CDR3 sequence (DNA): TGTGCCAGCAGTGAAGTCGGGAGGGACGAGCAGTACTTC. This translates into CASSEVGRDEQYF.

V is TRBV6-6 and J is TRBJ1-5, with D hard to call. The V gene lost 6 bases and the J gene lost 1 base, with 13 bases spanning the gap. In germline, CDR1 is MNHNY, CDR2 SVGAGI (reference sequence). This CDR3 spans 15 amino acids. This chain's CDR3 is CASSLYEASNQPQHF. The DNA for the CDR3 is TGTGCCAGCAGCCTCTATGAGGCGAGCAATCAGCCCCAGCATTTT.